A single sample gave rise to the 13 T cell receptor beta chains below, sequenced in a study of radiotherapy plus CTLA-4 blockade in lung cancer. The assay was immunoSEQ multiplex PCR, and TCRdb's table has in-frame clones only and misses some. Counted here are tens of thousands of clones, approximately 80% occurring once; the ten biggest clones make up less than 15%. The source was peripheral blood, collected from a patient treated with radiotherapy plus ipilimumab. Receptor source: a human donor with non-small cell lung cancer that progressed on radiotherapy plus ipilimumab.

The CDR3 sequence: CASTRGGYTEAFF. CDR3 DNA: TGTGCCAGTACCAGAGGGGGCTACACTGAAGCTTTCTTT. The gene calls are TRBV19 and TRBJ1-1; 7 bases agree with TRBD1. Germline CDR1 and CDR2: LNHDA and SQIVND (reference sequence). Trimming removed 7 bases from V and 3 bases from J; junction bases left unmatched: 5. The CDR3 covers 13 residues.

CDR3 sequence: CSVFEASGLYF. The DNA for the CDR3 is TGCAGCGTCTTCGAAGCCTCGGGACTATACTTC. The chain combines TRBV29-1 with TRBJ2-5, with 7 bases aligning to TRBD2. V was clipped by 6 bases and J by 14 bases; unmatched bases: 12. This CDR3 has 11 amino acids. The germline CDR1 and CDR2 sequences are SQVTM and ANQGSEA.

The chain recombines TRBV7-3 with TRBJ2-1, with D perhaps TRBD1 (8 bases). Germline V gene sequence: CDR1 SGHTA, CDR2 FQGTGA. The CDR3 extends over 14 amino acids. V lost 4 bases to trimming and J lost 5 bases, with 12 bases between them. CDR3 nucleotide sequence: TGTGCCAGCAGCTCCACAGGGGGGGACAATGAGCAGTTCTTC. Amino acids: CASSSTGGDNEQFF.

The count of this clone is one. The CDR3 reads CASSGVGGNQPQHF. The DNA for the CDR3 is TGTGCCAGCTCCGGGGTGGGGGGCAATCAGCCCCAGCATTTT. The V and J genes are TRBV18 and TRBJ1-5; tentatively, D is TRBD1 (5 bases). V was pared by 6 bases and J by 2 bases, with 11 bases between. CDR1 and CDR2 (germline): KGHSH, LQKENI. The CDR3 has 14 amino acids. The variable domain in full, completed from reference TRBV18 and TRBJ1-5, reads NAGVMQNPRHLVRRRGQEARLRCSPMKGHSHVYWYRQLPEEGLKFMVYLQKENIIDESGMPKERFSAEFPKEGPSILRIQQVVRGDSAAYFCASSGVGGNQPQHFGDGTRLSIL.

V gene TRBV6-1 combines with J gene TRBJ2-3; either TRBD1 or TRBD2 may supply D (5 bases each). CDR3 length: 15 amino acids. Trimming cost V 7 bases and J 0 bases, with 14 bases left between them. Germline assignment: CDR1 MNHNS and CDR2 SASEGT. The CDR3 sequence is CASTPLGVSTDTQYF. As DNA, the CDR3 is TGTGCCAGCACCCCTCTGGGGGTTAGCACAGATACGCAGTATTTT.

The chain uses TRBV11-3 and TRBJ1-1; D gene ambiguous. Germline V lookup: CDR1 SGHNT, CDR2 YENEEA. V gave up 6 bases and J gave up 1 base, with 15 bases separating them. The CDR3 has 15 residues. Here the CDR3 DNA reads TGTGCCAGCAGTTTCCGAACCGCCTCGAACACTGAAGCTTTCTTT. Residues: CASSFRTASNTEAFF. The full variable domain, completed using reference TRBV11-3 and TRBJ1-1, is EAGVVQSPRYKIIEKKQPVAFWCNPISGHNTLYWYLQNLGQGPELLIRYENEEAVDDSQLPKDRFSAERLKGVDSTLKIQPAELGDSAVYLCASSFRTASNTEAFFGQGTRLTVV.

The chain combines TRBV11-2 with TRBJ1-3; no clear D gene. The germline gives CDR1 SGHAT, CDR2 FQNNGV. With 3 bases removed from V and 11 bases from J, the gap between germline ends came to 11 bases. The CDR3 has 12 amino acids. The CDR3 region is CASSFRAKAIYF. The CDR3 region has the DNA TGTGCCAGCAGCTTCCGGGCGAAGGCCATATATTTT. Full variable domain (rest looked up from reference TRBV11-2 and TRBJ1-3): EAGVAQSPRYKIIEKRQSVAFWCNPISGHATLYWYQQILGQGPKLLIQFQNNGVVDDSQLPKDRFSAERLKGVDSTLKIQPAKLEDSAVYLCASSFRAKAIYFGEGSWLTVV.

The chain couples TRBV19 to TRBJ1-5; 8 positions agree with TRBD1. Trimming at V came to 6 bases and at J to 2 bases, leaving 6 bases not matched to a gene. The CDR3 has 15 amino acids. The germline gives CDR1 LNHDA, CDR2 SQIVND (reference sequence). The CDR3 DNA reads as TGTGCCAGTAGACAGGGGGGATATGGCAATCAGCCCCAGCATTTT. Encoded protein: CASRQGGYGNQPQHF.

The V and J genes are TRBV28 and TRBJ1-2; tentatively, D is TRBD1 (5 bases). The germline V gene encodes CDR1 MDHEN and CDR2 SYDVKM. The CDR3 sequence is 17 residues long. Between the trimmed V and J ends, which lost 5 bases and 4 bases, there was a span of 23 bases. The CDR3 here is CASSQTAGPRQIYGYTF. In DNA, the CDR3 is TGTGCCAGCAGTCAGACGGCGGGACCGCGGCAGATCTATGGCTACACCTTC.

The V call is TRBV15, the J call TRBJ2-2; D remains ambiguous. From germline, CDR1 is LNHNV and CDR2 YYDKDF (reference sequence). The CDR3 is 12 amino acids. Between the trimmed V and J ends, which lost 3 bases and 6 bases, there was a span of 5 bases. CDR3 in DNA: TGTGCCACCAGCAGGTTAGCCGGGGAGCTGTTTTTT. Protein: CATSRLAGELFF.

The chain is built from TRBV19 and TRBJ2-3; TRBD1 agrees at 10 bases. Germline trimming cut 6 bases from V and 3 bases from J; bases unmatched to any gene: 0. CDR1 is LNHDA and CDR2 is SQIVND in the germline V gene (reference sequence). The CDR3 length is 13 residues. The CDR3 coding sequence is TGTGCCAGTAGGGACAGGGGGACAGATACGCAGTATTTT. As protein: CASRDRGTDTQYF.

The chain carries TRBV6-6 and TRBJ1-4; D perhaps matches TRBD1 (6 bases). The V end lost 2 bases, the J end lost 7 bases, and 11 bases lay between the germline ends. This CDR3 contains 14 residues. CDR1 and CDR2 from the germline V gene are MNHNY and SVGAGI (reference sequence). CDR3 residues: CASSYGTRGEKLFF. DNA for the CDR3: TGTGCCAGCAGTTACGGTACCAGGGGTGAAAAACTGTTTTTT.

The V call is TRBV2, the J call TRBJ2-7; D not resolved. This CDR3 is built from 12 residues. V shed 4 bases and J shed 2 bases, with 6 bases lying between them. The germline V gene encodes CDR1 SNHLY and CDR2 FYNNEI. The CDR3 protein is CASSVWAYEQYF. The CDR3 bases are TGTGCCAGCAGTGTTTGGGCCTACGAGCAGTACTTC.